This T cell receptor (beta chain) was identified during a study of blood T cell repertoires in COVID-19 (dated by TCRdb to about 2020). For the study in its entirety: Collaborator samples came from the United States, Italy and Spain and covered acute and convalescent phases of COVID-19. The material from the prospective study consisted of cDNA or gDNA derived from T cells, B-cell-depleted T cells, or PBMCs. The dataset comprised deeply sampled blood TCRbeta repertoires from subjects exposed to, actively infected with, or recovered from COVID-19. The repertoires were made available in a free public database intended to serve as a resource for research on the immune response to SARS-CoV-2. Samples were obtained from the ongoing ImmuneRACE study (first 160 participants) and from about 1,300 subjects provided by 6 global collaborators. Nearly every sample came with metadata listing a de-identified subject ID, COVID-19 status, age in years and sex. Where HLA class I and class II types were available, the types were taken from metadata supplied by the sample provider, not from assay-based typing.

Participants in the prospective study were aged roughly 18 to 100 years, lived in under 30 United States geographic areas, and enrolled through a virtual design. Cohort assignment in the prospective study relied on participant-reported clinical history from a screening survey and a study questionnaire. Recovered participants in ImmuneRACE Cohort 3 were defined by two consecutive negative NP/OP PCR tests, clearance by a healthcare professional, or resolution of symptoms. Mobile phlebotomists in the prospective study collected whole blood, serum and a nasopharyngeal or oropharyngeal swab from every participant. Over a 2-month period, participants in the prospective study had the option of providing additional blood draws and questionnaires. Before DNA extraction, prospective study blood samples were shipped either frozen or at room temperature. The paper's findings and limits, for the study overall: How much clinical and demographic metadata was included differed by source and by participant, and the metadata was provided uncurated.

TCRbeta CDR3 regions were amplified from genomic DNA by means of the immunoSEQ Assay, a bias-controlled multiplex PCR. As for the original processing: The number of nucleated cells in each sample was estimated from the amplification of reference gene primers within the assay. To quantify the absolute abundance of each unique TCRbeta CDR3 rearrangement, sequence reads were collapsed and filtered. For each sample, productive Simpson clonality was calculated as the square root of Simpson's diversity index over productive rearrangements. TCRdb mirrors the immuneACCESS table, restricted to in-frame sequences. Some clones are absent from its copies; in checked studies, under half trace to an unresolved V gene, and the reason for the others is unknown. The DNA gave D and trimming, while V, J and clone size come from that table. Within this sample are around 170,000 clones, with 88% of them counted one time only. 9% of the sample goes to the ten largest clones.

In regard to this clone: Its recognized antigen is unknown. No much larger clonotype is one base removed from it; base qualities were not supplied.

The TCR comes from a woman aged 18-29 years who had recovered from COVID-19. Sequencing was carried out using PBMCs or T cells enriched from blood (not recorded which).

The CDR3 here reads CASSEVRGKPPYEQYF. The DNA sequence reads TGTGCCAGCAGTGAAGTTAGGGGTAAACCTCCCTACGAGCAGTACTTC. This receptor chain uses TRBV6-1 and TRBJ2-7; the D region possibly corresponds to TRBD1 (5 bases align). V is clipped by 1 base and J by 2 bases, and the sequence between their germline boundaries is 15 bases long. The CDR3 sequence holds 16 residues, the cysteine and phenylalanine included. The read is trimmed to its CDR3 DNA, 48 bases read in frame from base 1. CDR1 and CDR2, per the germline V gene, are MNHNS and SASEGT.